This TCR beta chain was observed in a study of PD-L1 blockade in urothelial cancer. Across the study: Chemotherapy regimens numbering 0 to 3 had been given to patients.

The data were produced by immunoSEQ multiplex PCR, yet TCRdb's version contains in-frame clones alone and is incomplete. The table includes approximately 100,000 clones, about 90% detected once. With 4 bases removed from V and 7 bases from J, the gap between germline ends came to 12 bases. Germline CDR1 reads SGDLS; CDR2 reads YYNGEE. The length of the CDR3 is 12 residues. The material was PBMCs, obtained around atezolizumab (anti-PD-L1) treatment. The chain recombines TRBV9 with TRBJ2-7, with a possible D match to TRBD2 (6 bases). The sequence was obtained from a woman of 80 years or more with urothelial cancer. The CDR3 reads CASSTGVGEQYF. Here the CDR3 DNA reads TGTGCCAGCAGCACGGGAGTCGGGGAGCAGTACTTC. The full variable domain, its missing parts supplied by reference TRBV9 and TRBJ2-7, is DSGVTQTPKHLITATGQRVTLRCSPRSGDLSVYWYQQSLDQGLQFLIQYYNGEERAKGNILERFSAQQFPDLHSELNLSSLELGDSALYFCASSTGVGEQYFGPGTRLTVT.